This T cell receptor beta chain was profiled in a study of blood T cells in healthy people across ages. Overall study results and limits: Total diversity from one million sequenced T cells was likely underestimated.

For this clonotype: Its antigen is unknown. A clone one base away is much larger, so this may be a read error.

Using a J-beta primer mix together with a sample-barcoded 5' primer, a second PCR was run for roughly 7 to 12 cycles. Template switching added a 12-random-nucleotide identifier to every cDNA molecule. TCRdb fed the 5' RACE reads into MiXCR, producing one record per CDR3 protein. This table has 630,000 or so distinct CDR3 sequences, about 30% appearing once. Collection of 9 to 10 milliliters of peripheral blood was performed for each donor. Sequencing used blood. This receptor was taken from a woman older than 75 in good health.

CDR3 DNA: TGTGTCAGCAGTGAATCTAGAAATATGGAGACCCAGTACTTC. Translated: CVSSESRNMETQYF. The chain has TRBV25-1 and TRBJ2-7; D gene unclear. The J call may be wrong; the DNA end is better matched by TRBJ2-5. The germline V gene encodes CDR1 MGHDK and CDR2 SYGVNS. The CDR3 extends over 14 amino acids.